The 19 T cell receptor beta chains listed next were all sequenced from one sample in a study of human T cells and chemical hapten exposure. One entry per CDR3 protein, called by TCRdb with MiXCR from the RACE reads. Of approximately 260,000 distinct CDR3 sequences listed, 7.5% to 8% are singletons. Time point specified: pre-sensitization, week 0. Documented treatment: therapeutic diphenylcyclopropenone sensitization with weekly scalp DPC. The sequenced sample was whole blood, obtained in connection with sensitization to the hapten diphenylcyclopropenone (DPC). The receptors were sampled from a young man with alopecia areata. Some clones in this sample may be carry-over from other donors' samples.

CDR3 residues: CASGTANTEAFF. CDR3 sequence (DNA): TGTGCCAGCGGAACAGCGAACACTGAAGCTTTCTTT. V usage is TRBV9 and J usage is TRBJ1-1; D remains ambiguous. CDR1 is SGDLS, CDR2 YYNGEE, per germline. CDR3 length: 12 amino acids. Trimming left V 7 bases short and J 1 base short, with 8 bases between. The whole variable domain, filled in from reference TRBV9 and TRBJ1-1, reads DSGVTQTPKHLITATGQRVTLRCSPRSGDLSVYWYQQSLDQGLQFLIQYYNGEERAKGNILERFSAQQFPDLHSELNLSSLELGDSALYFCASGTANTEAFFGQGTRLTVV.

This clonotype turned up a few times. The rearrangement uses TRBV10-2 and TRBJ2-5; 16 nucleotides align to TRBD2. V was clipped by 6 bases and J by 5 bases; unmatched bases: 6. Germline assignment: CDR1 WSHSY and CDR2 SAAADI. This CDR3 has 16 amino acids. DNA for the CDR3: TGCGCCAGCAGGGGGACTAGCGGGGGGGCCCTGGAGACCCAGTACTTC. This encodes CASRGTSGGALETQYF.

The CDR3 region is CASSFDSGMSSNQPQHF. The CDR3 DNA follows: TGTGCCAGCAGTTTCGATTCGGGTATGAGTAGCAATCAGCCCCAGCATTTT. This chain links TRBV12-3 or TRBV12-4 with TRBJ1-5; D call uncertain. There are 17 residues in the CDR3. The V and J ends lost 3 bases and 0 bases respectively, with 15 bases between them.

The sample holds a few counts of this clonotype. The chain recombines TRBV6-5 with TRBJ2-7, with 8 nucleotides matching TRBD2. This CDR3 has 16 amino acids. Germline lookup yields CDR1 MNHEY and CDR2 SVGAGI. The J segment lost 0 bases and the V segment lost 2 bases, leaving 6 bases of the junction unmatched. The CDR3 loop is CASSYTPRGGSYEQYF. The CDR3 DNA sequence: TGTGCCAGCAGTTACACCCCTCGGGGGGGCTCCTACGAGCAGTACTTC.

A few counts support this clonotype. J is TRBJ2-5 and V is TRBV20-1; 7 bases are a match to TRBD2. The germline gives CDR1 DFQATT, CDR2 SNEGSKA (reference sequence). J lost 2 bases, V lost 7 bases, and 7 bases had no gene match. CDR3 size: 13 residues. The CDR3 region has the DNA TGCAGTGTGGAGCGGGGCTCACAAGAGACCCAGTACTTC. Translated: CSVERGSQETQYF.

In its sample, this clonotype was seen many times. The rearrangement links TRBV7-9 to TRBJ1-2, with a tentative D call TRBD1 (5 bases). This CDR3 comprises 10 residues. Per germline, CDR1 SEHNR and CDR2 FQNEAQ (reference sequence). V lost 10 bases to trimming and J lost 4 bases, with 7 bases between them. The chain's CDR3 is CAIGAYGYTF. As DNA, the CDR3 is TGTGCCATCGGGGCCTATGGCTACACCTTC. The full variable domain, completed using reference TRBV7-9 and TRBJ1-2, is DTGVSQNPRHKITKRGQNVTFRCDPISEHNRLYWYRQTLGQGPEFLTYFQNEAQLEKSRLLSDRFSAERPKGSFSTLEIQRTEQGDSAMYLCAIGAYGYTFGSGTRLTVV.

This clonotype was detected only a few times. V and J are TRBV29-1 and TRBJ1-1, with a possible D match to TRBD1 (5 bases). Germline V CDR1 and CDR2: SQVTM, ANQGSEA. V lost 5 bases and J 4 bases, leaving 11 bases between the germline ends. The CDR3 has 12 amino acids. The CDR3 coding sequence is TGCAGCGTTCATCCTGGGGGCACTGAAGCTTTCTTT. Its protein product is CSVHPGGTEAFF.

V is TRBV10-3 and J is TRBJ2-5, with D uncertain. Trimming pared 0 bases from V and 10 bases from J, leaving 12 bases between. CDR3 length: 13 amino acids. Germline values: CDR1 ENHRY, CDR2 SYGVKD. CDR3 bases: TGTGCCATCAGTGAGTCGAACGTATCGGGCCAGTACTTC. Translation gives CAISESNVSGQYF.

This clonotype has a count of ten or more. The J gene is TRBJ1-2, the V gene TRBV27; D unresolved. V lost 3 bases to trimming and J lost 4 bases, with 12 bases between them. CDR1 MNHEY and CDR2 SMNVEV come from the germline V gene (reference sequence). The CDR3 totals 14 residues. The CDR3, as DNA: TGTGCCAGCAGTTTGCTTACGGAAACCTATGGCTACACCTTC. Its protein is CASSLLTETYGYTF.

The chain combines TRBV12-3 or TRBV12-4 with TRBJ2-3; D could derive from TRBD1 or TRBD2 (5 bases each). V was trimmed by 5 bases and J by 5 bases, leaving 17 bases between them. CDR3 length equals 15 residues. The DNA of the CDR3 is TGTGCCAGCAGTCCCCGGGACGGGAAGGAAGATACGCAGTATTTT. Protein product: CASSPRDGKEDTQYF.

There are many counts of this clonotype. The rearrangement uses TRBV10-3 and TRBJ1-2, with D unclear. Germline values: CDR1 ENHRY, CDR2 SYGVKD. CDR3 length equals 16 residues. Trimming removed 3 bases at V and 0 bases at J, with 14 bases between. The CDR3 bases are TGTGCCATCAGTGAAGTGGTCCCCCGAGCTAACTATGGCTACACCTTC. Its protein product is CAISEVVPRANYGYTF.

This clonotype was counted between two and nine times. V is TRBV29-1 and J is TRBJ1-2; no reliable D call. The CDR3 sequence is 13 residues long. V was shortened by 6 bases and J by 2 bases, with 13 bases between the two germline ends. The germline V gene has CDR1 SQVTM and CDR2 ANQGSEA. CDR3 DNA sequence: TGCAGCGTGGACCCTATTGAAAACTATGGCTACACCTTC. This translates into CSVDPIENYGYTF.

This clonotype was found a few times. CDR3 in DNA: TGCAGTGCTAGATCGACAGGGAATCAGCCCCAGCATTTT. This codes for CSARSTGNQPQHF. The chain carries TRBV20-1 and TRBJ1-5; 7 positions agree with TRBD1. Trimming took 2 bases from V and 4 from J; bases not matched to a gene: 2. This CDR3 has 13 amino acids. Germline CDR1 is DFQATT and CDR2 is SNEGSKA (reference sequence).

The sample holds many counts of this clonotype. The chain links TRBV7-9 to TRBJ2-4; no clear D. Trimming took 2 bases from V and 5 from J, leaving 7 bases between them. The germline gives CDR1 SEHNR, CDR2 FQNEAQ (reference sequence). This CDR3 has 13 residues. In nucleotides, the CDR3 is TGTGCCAGCAGCTTACCAGGACAAAACATTCAGTACTTC. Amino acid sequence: CASSLPGQNIQYF.

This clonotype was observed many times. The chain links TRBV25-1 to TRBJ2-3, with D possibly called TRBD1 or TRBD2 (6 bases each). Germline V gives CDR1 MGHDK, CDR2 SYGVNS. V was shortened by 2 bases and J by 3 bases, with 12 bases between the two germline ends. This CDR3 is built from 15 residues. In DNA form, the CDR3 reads TGTGCCAGCAGTGAAGTTTGGAGGGGGACAGATACGCAGTATTTT. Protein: CASSEVWRGTDTQYF.

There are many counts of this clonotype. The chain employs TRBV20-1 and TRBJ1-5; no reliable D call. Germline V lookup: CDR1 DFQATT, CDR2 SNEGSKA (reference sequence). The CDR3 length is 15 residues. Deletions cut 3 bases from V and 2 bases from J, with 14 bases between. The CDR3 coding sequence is TGCAGTGCTAGTGATGGAATAGCGGGCAATCAGCCCCAGCATTTT. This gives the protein CSASDGIAGNQPQHF.

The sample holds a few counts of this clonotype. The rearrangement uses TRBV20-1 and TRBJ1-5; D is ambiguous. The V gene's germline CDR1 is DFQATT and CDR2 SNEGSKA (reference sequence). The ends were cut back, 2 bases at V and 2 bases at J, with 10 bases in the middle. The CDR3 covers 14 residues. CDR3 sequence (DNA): TGCAGTGCTAGAAAACGTTATGGCAATCAGCCCCAGCATTTT. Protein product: CSARKRYGNQPQHF.

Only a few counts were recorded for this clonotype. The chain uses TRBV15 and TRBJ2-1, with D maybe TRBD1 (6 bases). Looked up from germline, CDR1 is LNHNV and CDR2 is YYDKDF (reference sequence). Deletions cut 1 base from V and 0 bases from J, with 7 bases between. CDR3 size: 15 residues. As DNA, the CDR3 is TGTGCCACCAGCAGAGGAGGGGGCTCCTACAATGAGCAGTTCTTC. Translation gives CATSRGGGSYNEQFF.

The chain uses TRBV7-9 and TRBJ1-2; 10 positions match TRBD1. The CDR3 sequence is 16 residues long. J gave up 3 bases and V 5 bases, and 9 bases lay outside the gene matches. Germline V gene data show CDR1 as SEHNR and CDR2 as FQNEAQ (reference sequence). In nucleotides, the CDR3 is TGTGCCAGCAGCATCTACCGGGACAGGGGAGACTATGGCTACACCTTC. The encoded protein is CASSIYRDRGDYGYTF. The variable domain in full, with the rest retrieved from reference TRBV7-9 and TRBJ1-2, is DTGVSQNPRHKITKRGQNVTFRCDPISEHNRLYWYRQTLGQGPEFLTYFQNEAQLEKSRLLSDRFSAERPKGSFSTLEIQRTEQGDSAMYLCASSIYRDRGDYGYTFGSGTRLTVV.